A selection of T cell receptor beta chains follows, all from one sample in a study of Graves' ophthalmopathy and Graves' hyperthyroidism. TCRdb used MiXCR to reprocess the multiplex PCR reads, holding one entry per CDR3 protein. In the table there are hundreds of thousands of distinct CDR3 sequences, about two fifths of which are singletons. The sequenced sample was peripheral blood. The source is an adult man with Graves' ophthalmopathy. The CDR3 runs from the conserved cysteine through the conserved F or W. A D gene is named only where the DNA matches it firmly. Some rows mark clone size as missing; the rest say once, few, many or name a class of expanded clone.

j_call cdr3_length clone_size v_call d_call cdr3_nt cdr3_aa
TRBJ2-6 16 many TRBV11-2 NA TGTGCCAGCAGCTTAGTGCAGATCTCTGGGGCCAACGTCCTGACTTTC CASSLVQISGANVLTF
TRBJ2-5 14 many TRBV2 NA TGTGCCAGCAGTGAAAAGACGGACCAAGAGACCCAGTACTTC CASSEKTDQETQYF
TRBJ1-1 16 few TRBV7-2 NA TGTGCCAGCACCGGATTTGGAGGGACCCTGAACACTGAAGCTTTCTTT CASTGFGGTLNTEAFF
TRBJ1-1 15 NA TRBV30 NA TGTGCCTGGAGTGTACGGTCTGCAGGCGGTATGGGAGCTTTCTTT CAWSVRSAGGMGAFF
TRBJ2-5 12 many TRBV29-1 NA TGCAGCGTTGTTGTGGGGGGAGAGACCCAGTACTTC CSVVVGGETQYF
TRBJ1-2 12 many TRBV29-1 TRBD1 TGCAGCGTTCGGACAGGCCACTATGGCTACACCTTC CSVRTGHYGYTF
TRBJ2-7 18 many TRBV4-1 NA TGCGCCAGCAGCCAAGGGTTATTGAGGCGGGCGAGCTCCTACGAGCAGTACTTC CASSQGLLRRASSYEQYF
TRBJ1-1 15 many TRBV29-1 TRBD1 TGCAGCGTTGAAGGGACAGGGCGTGAGAACACTGAAGCTTTCTTT CSVEGTGRENTEAFF
TRBJ2-5 17 many TRBV20-1 TRBD2 TGCAGTGCTAGAGACGTTTGGACTAGCCTTCTCGGGGAGACCCAGTACTTC CSARDVWTSLLGETQYF
TRBJ1-5 15 many TRBV24-1 NA TGTGCCACCAGTGACAACAGGGATAGCAATCAGCCCCAGCATTTT CATSDNRDSNQPQHF
TRBJ2-3 12 few TRBV7-9 NA TGTGCCAGCGGACAGAGCACAGATACGCAGTATTTT CASGQSTDTQYF
TRBJ2-5 14 many TRBV5-1 NA TGCGCCAGCAGCTTGGAGTCTAACCAAGAGACCCAGTACTTC CASSLESNQETQYF
TRBJ1-2 16 many TRBV7-9 TRBD1 TGTGCCAGCAGCGAACCCGGGACAGGGGTTAACTATGGCTACACCTTC CASSEPGTGVNYGYTF
TRBJ2-6 12 NA TRBV29-1 NA TGCAGCGTTGAAGGTGGGGTGAACGTCCTGACTTTC CSVEGGVNVLTF
TRBJ2-7 14 NA TRBV6-1 TRBD2 TGTGCCAGCAGTGAATGGGGCGGGAGATCCGAGCAGTACTTC CASSEWGGRSEQYF
TRBJ2-7 13 NA TRBV9 NA TGTGCCAGCAGCACCAGACAGCTCTACGAGCAGTACTTC CASSTRQLYEQYF
TRBJ2-2 12 NA TRBV4-1 NA TGCGCCAGCAGTGTGGGGCCCGGGGAGCTGTTTTTT CASSVGPGELFF
TRBJ2-7 15 few TRBV19 NA TGTGCCAGTAGTATAGGTGAGGAGAGCCGGTACGAGCAGTACTTC CASSIGEESRYEQYF
TRBJ1-2 13 NA TRBV7-3 NA TGTGCCAGCAGCTTAAATGCAGGCCCTGGAAACACCTTC CASSLNAGPGNTF
TRBJ2-5 15 few TRBV3-1 TRBD1 TGTGCCAGCAGCCCGATAACAGGGGGAGCAGAGACCCAGTACTTC CASSPITGGAETQYF
TRBJ2-7 10 NA TRBV29-1 NA TGCAGCGGGAGCTGGTACGAGCAGTACTTC CSGSWYEQYF
TRBJ2-7 14 NA TRBV7-8 TRBD1 TGTGCCTGGAGTATGGGACAGGGGGCCTACGAGCAGTACTTC CAWSMGQGAYEQYF
TRBJ1-1 14 NA TRBV2 NA TGTGCCAGCCCCGGGGGGAGGGGGAACACTGAAGCCTTCTTT CASPGGRGNTEAFF
TRBJ1-5 15 NA TRBV6-2/TRBV6-3 TRBD1 TGTGCCAGCAGTGGAACAGGGGATGGCAATCAGCCCCAGCATTTT CASSGTGDGNQPQHF
TRBJ1-5 15 many TRBV5-5 NA TGTGCCAGCAGCTTGGATGGGGCCACGGGACAGCCCCAGCATTTT CASSLDGATGQPQHF
TRBJ1-3 16 NA TRBV6-1 NA TGTGCCAGCAGGGTGTTTGGGCGATTCTCTGGAAACACCATATATTTT CASRVFGRFSGNTIYF
TRBJ2-2 17 NA TRBV7-9 TRBD1 TGTGCCAGCAGCTTAGTTTTCCGGACAGGAAACACCGGGGAGCTGTTTTTT CASSLVFRTGNTGELFF
TRBJ1-1 14 NA TRBV20-1 NA TGCAGTGCTAGATGGGGCAGGGTGAGCGCTGAAGCTTTCTTT CSARWGRVSAEAFF
TRBJ2-2 15 NA TRBV10-3 NA TGTGCCATCAGTGAGCCAGGGGAGAGCACCGGGGAGCTGTTTTTT CAISEPGESTGELFF
TRBJ1-1 17 NA TRBV10-3 NA TGTGCCATCAGTGAGTCGATACTACAGGGACTAAACACTGAAGCTTTCTTT CAISESILQGLNTEAFF
TRBJ1-1 15 once TRBV25-1 NA TGTGCCAGCAGTGAATCGGCCAGTATGAACACTGAAGCTTTCTTT CASSESASMNTEAFF
TRBJ1-5 14 many TRBV19 NA TGTGCCAGTCAAAAATCGGGGTATGATCAGCCCCAGCATTTT CASQKSGYDQPQHF
TRBJ1-6 16 many TRBV20-1 NA TGCAGTGCTAGACCTTCGAAAGGCACCTATAATTCACCCCTCCACTTT CSARPSKGTYNSPLHF